A selection of T cell receptor beta chains follows, all from one sample in a study of T cell responses to AZD1222 COVID-19 vaccine. Using immunoSEQ multiplex PCR, the repertoire was profiled, and TCRdb retains in-frame clones only, with some absent. The table lists 90,000 to 120,000 clones, approximately 86% of them singletons. Source: peripheral blood, taken 28 days after the second dose of the MenACWY control vaccine. These receptors came from an adult who received the MenACWY meningococcal vaccine as a control. The CDR3 runs from the conserved cysteine through the conserved F or W. D genes are given only for firm matches. Rows give clone size only sometimes, using once, few, many, or a class for an expanded clone.

CDR3	DNA	V	J	D	size
CASSSRPGATNEKLFF	TGTGCCAGCAGCTCGCGGCCGGGTGCAACTAATGAAAAACTGTTTTTT	TRBV7-9	TRBJ1-4	NA	NA
CASSLSGADYGGPSTDTQYF	TGTGCCAGCAGCCTATCGGGGGCGGATTACGGGGGCCCTAGCACAGATACGCAGTATTTT	TRBV21-1	TRBJ2-3	NA	NA
CASSAGVVDNSPLHF	TGTGCCAGCAGCGCCGGGGTAGTGGATAATTCACCCCTCCACTTT	TRBV9	TRBJ1-6	NA	NA
CSVGGGSGAETQYF	TGCAGCGTGGGGGGCGGTAGCGGGGCGGAGACCCAGTACTTC	TRBV29-1	TRBJ2-5	TRBD2	few
CASSRRQGANTGELFF	TGTGCCAGCAGCAGAAGACAGGGGGCAAACACCGGGGAGCTGTTTTTT	TRBV28	TRBJ2-2	TRBD1	once
CASSPEGPTGGSYEQYF	TGTGCCAGCAGTCCGGAGGGACCGACAGGGGGCTCCTACGAGCAGTACTTC	TRBV7-3	TRBJ2-7	TRBD1	NA
CASSRADGNYGYTF	TGTGCCAGCAGCCGCGCGGACGGCAACTATGGCTACACCTTC	TRBV3-1/TRBV3-2	TRBJ1-2	NA	NA
CASSPPAGVAGGPYSYEQYF	TGCGCCAGCAGTCCCCCCGCGGGGGTAGCGGGGGGGCCCTACTCCTACGAGCAGTACTTC	TRBV23-1	TRBJ2-7	TRBD2	NA
CASSQEVGAASPLHF	TGTGCCAGCAGCCAAGAAGTGGGGGCAGCTTCACCCCTCCACTTT	TRBV4-2	TRBJ1-6	NA	NA
CASSPLSTSGMSTDTQYF	TGTGCCAGCTCACCTCTCTCGACTAGCGGAATGAGCACAGATACGCAGTATTTT	TRBV18	TRBJ2-3	TRBD2	NA
CASSIGGGPQHF	TGTGCCAGTAGTATAGGAGGGGGGCCCCAGCATTTT	TRBV19	TRBJ1-5	NA	NA
CASSPPRGGRGAYEQYF	TGTGCCAGCTCACCTCCCAGAGGCGGCAGGGGGGCCTACGAGCAGTACTTC	TRBV18	TRBJ2-7	NA	NA
CAWARPRTGKNTEAFF	TGTGCCTGGGCGCGGCCCCGGACAGGTAAAAACACTGAAGCTTTCTTT	TRBV30	TRBJ1-1	TRBD1	NA
CASSVTGTGGYEQYF	TGTGCCAGCAGTGTCACCGGGACAGGGGGCTACGAGCAGTACTTC	TRBV28	TRBJ2-7	TRBD1	NA
CASSLIPGANYGYTF	TGTGCCAGCAGCTTAATCCCAGGGGCCAACTATGGCTACACCTTC	TRBV7-3	TRBJ1-2	NA	NA
CASGLGGSKNIQYF	TGTGCCAGCGGTCTCGGGGGATCCAAAAACATTCAGTACTTC	TRBV5-4	TRBJ2-4	NA	NA
CASSLGLSGFTDTQYF	TGTGCCAGCAGCTTGGGGCTTAGCGGGTTCACAGATACGCAGTATTTT	TRBV5-4	TRBJ2-3	TRBD2	NA
CATSDLTGATGELFF	TGTGCCACCAGTGATTTGACGGGGGCAACCGGGGAGCTGTTTTTT	TRBV24-1	TRBJ2-2	NA	NA